These 29 T cell receptor beta chains came from one sample sequenced in a study of shared clonotypes between healthy human individuals. The protocol was immunoSEQ multiplex PCR, while the TCRdb copy is restricted to in-frame clones and leaves out a portion. The sample gives 2.5 million or so clones, around nine tenths of which show up once; roughly 0.14% is in the top ten. Sequences were obtained from naive CD4+ T cells sorted from blood. Subset: CD45RA+ positively selected. All receptors derive from a man between 18 and 35 years old in good health.

This clone was seen a handful of times. This chain uses TRBV5-6 with TRBJ2-3; 7 bases map to TRBD1. V gave up 3 bases and J gave up 2 bases; unmatched junction bases: 3. This CDR3 is 14 amino acids long. CDR1 is SGHDT, CDR2 YYEEEE, per germline. The CDR3 region has the DNA TGTGCCAGCAGCTCGACAGGGTACACAGATACGCAGTATTTT. Amino acid sequence: CASSSTGYTDTQYF.

CDR3 DNA sequence: TGTGCCTGGAGTAGCTCCCGACAGGGTGGGGCGGGCGGGGAGCTGTTTTTT. It codes for CAWSSSRQGGAGGELFF. V is TRBV30 and J is TRBJ2-2, with TRBD1 identical over 7 bases. V was clipped by 2 bases and J by 7 bases; unmatched bases: 16. The CDR3 spans 17 residues. The germline V gene encodes CDR1 GTSNPN and CDR2 SVGIG (reference sequence).

The rearrangement links TRBV5-1 to TRBJ2-7; 11 nucleotides line up with TRBD2. Germline V lookup: CDR1 SGHRS, CDR2 YFSETQ. V trimming: 2 bases; J trimming: 6 bases; junction bases outside the gene matches: 16. The CDR3 is 18 amino acids. The CDR3 bases are TGCGCCAGCAGCTTCGGGACTAGCGGCTGGCGGATATTTGGCGAGCAGTACTTC. As protein: CASSFGTSGWRIFGEQYF.

The rearrangement joins TRBV7-6 to TRBJ2-6; D not resolved. CDR3 length: 16 amino acids. In germline, CDR1 is SGHVS, CDR2 FNYEAQ. Deletions cut 5 bases from V and 0 bases from J, with 11 bases between. CDR3 region: CASSVLGDSGANVLTF. CDR3 sequence (DNA): TGTGCCAGCAGCGTCTTAGGTGACTCTGGGGCCAACGTCCTGACTTTC.

This clone was counted a few times. The chain combines TRBV11-2 with TRBJ1-1; no firm D call. The CDR3 is 14 amino acids. V dropped 1 base and J dropped 1 base, with 7 bases sitting between them. The germline V gene has CDR1 SGHAT and CDR2 FQNNGV. The CDR3 DNA is TGTGCCAGCAGCTTAGTGCGGGGGAACACTGAAGCTTTCTTT. This sequence encodes CASSLVRGNTEAFF.

In this sample, this clone turned up once. The chain employs TRBV4-1 and TRBJ2-1; D is possibly TRBD2 (5 bases). The CDR3 contains 15 residues. Trimming removed 0 bases at V and 3 bases at J, with 9 bases between. CDR1 is MGHRA, CDR2 YSYEKL, per germline. The CDR3 sequence is CASSQDGGYYNEQFF. For the CDR3, the DNA is TGCGCCAGCAGCCAAGATGGAGGCTACTACAATGAGCAGTTCTTC.

CDR3: CASRTAGRSEQYF. The CDR3 nucleotides read TGCGCCAGCAGGACCGCCGGGAGATCCGAGCAGTACTTC. J is TRBJ2-7 and V is TRBV5-1; maybe TRBD2 (6 bases). Per germline, CDR1 SGHRS and CDR2 YFSETQ. V was cut by 5 bases and J by 6 bases, with 15 bases left in between. The CDR3 covers 13 residues.

CDR3 sequence reads: CASSLGPGEGAFF. The CDR3 DNA follows: TGTGCCAGCAGCTTGGGACCTGGAGAGGGGGCTTTCTTT. This chain connects TRBV5-5 to TRBJ1-1; TRBD1 is a possible D gene (5 bases). CDR3 length equals 13 residues. Germline V gives CDR1 SGHKS, CDR2 YYEKEE (reference sequence). Trimming took 0 bases from V and 11 from J, leaving 14 bases between them. The full variable domain, its missing parts supplied by reference TRBV5-5 and TRBJ1-1, is DAGVTQSPTHLIKTRGQQVTLRCSPISGHKSVSWYQQVLGQGPQFIFQYYEKEERGRGNFPDRFSARQFPNYSSELNVNALLLGDSALYLCASSLGPGEGAFFGQGTRLTVV.

This chain uses TRBV6-6 with TRBJ2-3; perhaps D is TRBD1 or TRBD2 (5 bases each). Germline V CDR1 and CDR2: MNHNY, SVGAGI (reference sequence). V gave up 5 bases and J gave up 0 bases, with 15 bases separating them. The CDR3 covers 16 residues. CDR3 loop: CASSPGMGTSTDTQYF. The CDR3 DNA reads TGTGCCAGCAGTCCTGGCATGGGGACCAGCACAGATACGCAGTATTTT.

This chain uses TRBV7-6 with TRBJ2-7; 7 bases fit TRBD1. CDR3 size: 15 residues. The trim removed 5 bases at V and 2 bases at J, leaving 9 bases unmatched. Germline CDR1 is SGHVS and CDR2 is FNYEAQ. The CDR3 here is CASSAQGGGTYEQYF. The DNA for the CDR3 is TGTGCCAGCAGCGCACAAGGGGGCGGAACCTACGAGCAGTACTTC.

As for this clone: The identical CDR3 is also encoded by other nucleotide sequences in the sample. This rearrangement joins TRBV6-1 to TRBJ2-3; 8 bases are shared with TRBD1. Germline V gene data show CDR1 as MNHNS and CDR2 as SASEGT. With 5 bases clipped from V and 0 bases from J, the junction kept 4 bases outside the gene matches. This CDR3 has 15 residues. As DNA, the CDR3 is TGTGCCAGCAGTCCCACAGGGGGGAGCACAGATACGCAGTATTTT. This encodes CASSPTGGSTDTQYF.

This clone was seen once. Other nucleotide sequences from this sample produce the same CDR3. The rearrangement joins TRBV30 to TRBJ1-3, with unresolved D. The germline CDR1 and CDR2 sequences are GTSNPN and SVGIG (reference sequence). Trimming took off 4 bases at V and 4 bases at J, with 8 bases between the two ends. This CDR3 comprises 12 residues. This chain's CDR3 is CAWTGGGNTIYF. In DNA form, the CDR3 reads TGTGCCTGGACTGGTGGGGGAAACACCATATATTTT.

Remarks on this clone: The junction departs from germline at one end; a sequencing error may be responsible. The chain recombines TRBV7-7 with TRBJ2-7; D tentatively fits TRBD1 or TRBD2 (5 bases each). Germline CDR1 and CDR2: SSHAT and FNYEAQ (reference sequence). This CDR3 has 13 amino acids. The DNA for the CDR3 is TGTGCTAGCAGCTCGGGGCCCTCCTACGAGCAGTACTTC. Protein sequence: CASSSGPSYEQYF.

This clone is a singleton in its sample. This sequence joins TRBV11-2 and TRBJ1-5; D might be TRBD1 (5 bases). The CDR3 has 13 residues. V was trimmed by 6 bases and J by 4 bases, leaving 10 bases between them. Germline-derived CDR1 and CDR2 are SGHAT and FQNNGV. CDR3 loop: CASSSQDNQPQHF. The DNA of the CDR3 is TGTGCCAGCAGTTCACAGGATAATCAGCCCCAGCATTTT. Complete variable domain (other parts from reference TRBV11-2 and TRBJ1-5): EAGVAQSPRYKIIEKRQSVAFWCNPISGHATLYWYQQILGQGPKLLIQFQNNGVVDDSQLPKDRFSAERLKGVDSTLKIQPAKLEDSAVYLCASSSQDNQPQHFGDGTRLSIL.

DNA of the CDR3: TGTGCCAGCAGTGCCGGGACAGGGAACCAGCCCCAGCATTTT. Protein: CASSAGTGNQPQHF. The V and J genes are TRBV6-1 and TRBJ1-5; 9 bases match TRBD1. Germline V CDR1 and CDR2: MNHNS, SASEGT. CDR3 length: 14 residues. V lost 4 bases and J lost 7; bases outside the gene matches: 5.

The chain uses TRBV30 and TRBJ1-4, with D possibly being TRBD1 (6 bases). The CDR3 sequence is 14 residues long. Trimming took off 3 bases at V and 8 bases at J, with 16 bases between the two ends. Germline-derived CDR1 and CDR2 are GTSNPN and SVGIG (reference sequence). CDR3 DNA: TGTGCCTGGAGACGCAGGGGTAGGTGGGAAAAACTGTTTTTT. It encodes CAWRRRGRWEKLFF.

In its sample, this clone was seen a few times. The J gene is TRBJ1-1, the V gene TRBV20-1; tentative D call: TRBD1 (5 bases). The CDR3 is 11 amino acids. Trimming shortened V by 5 bases and J by 8 bases, and 12 bases separated the two germline ends. Germline loops: CDR1 DFQATT, CDR2 SNEGSKA (reference sequence). The CDR3 DNA reads as TGCAGTGCTCTTATGGGGGAAGAAGCTTTCTTT. This codes for CSALMGEEAFF.

V and J are TRBV11-3 and TRBJ2-2, with D maybe TRBD2 (5 bases). Germline-derived CDR1 and CDR2 are SGHNT and YENEEA. Trimming stripped 1 base from V and 2 bases from J, with 11 bases between. CDR3 length: 16 amino acids. CDR3 DNA: TGTGCCAGCAGCTTAGTTTCCGGGAAAAACACCGGGGAGCTGTTTTTT. Translation: CASSLVSGKNTGELFF.

This sequence joins TRBV2 and TRBJ2-6, with no clear D. This CDR3 contains 15 residues. The germline V and J ends were trimmed by 2 bases and 0 bases, with 5 bases remaining between them. In germline, CDR1 is SNHLY, CDR2 FYNNEI. CDR3 residues: CASSEWVSGANVLTF. The DNA of the CDR3 is TGTGCCAGCAGTGAATGGGTCTCTGGGGCCAACGTCCTGACTTTC.

The chain links TRBV12-5 to TRBJ2-3, with D hard to call. CDR1 and CDR2 from the germline V gene are LGHNT and FRNRAP. This CDR3 has 13 residues. Trimming left V 3 bases short and J 1 base short, with 5 bases between. The CDR3 DNA reads as TGTGCTAGTGGTTTCGGACGCACAGATACGCAGTATTTT. This codes for CASGFGRTDTQYF. The full variable domain, with the rest looked up from reference TRBV12-5 and TRBJ2-3, is DARVTQTPRHKVTEMGQEVTMRCQPILGHNTVFWYRQTMMQGLELLAYFRNRAPLDDSGMPKDRFSAEMPDATLATLKIQPSEPRDSAVYFCASGFGRTDTQYFGPGTRLTVL.

The V gene is TRBV18, the J gene TRBJ2-7, with a possible D match to TRBD1 (6 bases). The germline V and J ends were trimmed by 5 bases and 0 bases, with 14 bases remaining between them. CDR1 is KGHSH, CDR2 LQKENI, per germline. CDR3 size: 15 residues. This CDR3 is CASSGLGQNSYEQYF. The CDR3, as DNA: TGTGCCAGCTCAGGTCTTGGACAGAACTCCTACGAGCAGTACTTC.

V usage is TRBV5-1 and J usage is TRBJ1-2, with 7 nucleotides matching TRBD1. The CDR3 sequence is 13 residues long. Germline loops: CDR1 SGHRS, CDR2 YFSETQ. With V trimmed by 4 bases and J by 5 bases, 5 bases remained unmatched. CDR3 residues: CASSTGVGYGYTF. CDR3 nucleotides: TGCGCCAGCAGCACAGGGGTAGGGTATGGCTACACCTTC.

Notes on this clone: This could be a read error, since a much larger clone is one nucleotide away. Other nucleotide sequences from this sample produce the same CDR3. The rearrangement joins TRBV11-2 to TRBJ2-5; 7 bases align to TRBD1. This CDR3 spans 13 amino acids. Germline V CDR1 and CDR2: SGHAT, FQNNGV. The ends lost 3 bases at V and 2 bases at J; junction bases unmatched: 0. The CDR3 coding sequence is TGTGCCAGCAGCTTGGGACAGCAAGAGACCCAGTACTTC. This translates into CASSLGQQETQYF.

The CDR3 bases are TGTGCCAGCAGCTTAATCGGAGGCAATGAGCAGTTCTTC. Translated, it gives CASSLIGGNEQFF. This rearrangement joins TRBV7-3 to TRBJ2-1, with D tentatively TRBD2 (5 bases). From germline, CDR1 is SGHTA and CDR2 FQGTGA. Between the trimmed V and J ends, which lost 1 base and 6 bases, there was a span of 7 bases. CDR3 length: 13 residues.

The chain carries TRBV29-1 and TRBJ1-1; D perhaps matches TRBD1 (5 bases). V lost 4 bases and J 7 bases, leaving 13 bases between the germline ends. Germline V CDR1 and CDR2: SQVTM, ANQGSEA. This CDR3 is built from 12 residues. CDR3: CSVADTSNEAFF. CDR3 in DNA: TGCAGCGTTGCGGACACTAGCAATGAAGCTTTCTTT.

The chain links TRBV5-4 to TRBJ1-3; TRBD1 agrees at 7 bases. This CDR3 spans 16 amino acids. V shed 1 base, J shed 0 bases, and the junction held 4 bases outside the gene matches. Germline assignment: CDR1 SGHNT and CDR2 YYREEE (reference sequence). This CDR3 reads CASSLWAGGSGNTIYF. The CDR3 region has the DNA TGTGCCAGCAGCTTGTGGGCAGGGGGCTCTGGAAACACCATATATTTT.

This sequence joins TRBV10-3 and TRBJ2-3; TRBD2 matches at 10 bases. Germline V gives CDR1 ENHRY, CDR2 SYGVKD. V shed 5 bases and J 8 bases; nucleotides not matched to a gene: 7. This CDR3 contains 14 residues. The CDR3 coding sequence is TGTGCCATCAGTACCGGGACTAGCGATGGTACGCAGTATTTT. Amino acid sequence: CAISTGTSDGTQYF.

V and J are TRBV6-4 and TRBJ1-1; TRBD1 matches at 7 bases. V trimming: 5 bases; J trimming: 2 bases; junction bases outside the gene matches: 5. The CDR3 is 14 amino acids. CDR1 MRHNA and CDR2 SNTAGT come from the germline V gene. The chain's CDR3 is CASSQDRENTEAFF. The CDR3 DNA reads as TGTGCCAGCAGTCAAGACAGGGAAAACACTGAAGCTTTCTTT.

The chain carries TRBV6-6 and TRBJ2-5, with D possibly being TRBD2 (5 bases). Germline V CDR1 and CDR2: MNHNY, SVGAGI (reference sequence). This CDR3 has 16 residues. V lost 0 bases to trimming and J lost 5 bases, with 16 bases between them. The chain's CDR3 is CASSYSAGFGGETQYF. DNA for the CDR3: TGTGCCAGCAGTTACTCCGCGGGCTTTGGTGGGGAGACCCAGTACTTC.